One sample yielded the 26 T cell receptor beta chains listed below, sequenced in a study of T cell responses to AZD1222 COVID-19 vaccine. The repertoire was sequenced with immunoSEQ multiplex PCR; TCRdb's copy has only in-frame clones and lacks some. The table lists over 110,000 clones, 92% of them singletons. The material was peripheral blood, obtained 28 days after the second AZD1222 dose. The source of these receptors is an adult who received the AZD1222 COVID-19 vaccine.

CDR3 sequence reads: CASSLSRGYSNQPQHF. For the CDR3, the DNA is TGTGCCAGCAGTCTATCCCGGGGTTATAGCAATCAGCCCCAGCATTTT. The chain has TRBV28 and TRBJ1-5; D is uncertain. Germline V gene data show CDR1 as MDHEN and CDR2 as SYDVKM. Trimming took off 5 bases at V and 0 bases at J, with 14 bases between the two ends. CDR3 length equals 16 residues.

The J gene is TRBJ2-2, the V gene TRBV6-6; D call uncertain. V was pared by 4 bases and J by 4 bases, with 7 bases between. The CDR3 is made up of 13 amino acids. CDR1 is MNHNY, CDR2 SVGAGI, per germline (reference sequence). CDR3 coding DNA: TGTGCCAGCAGTTTCAAGCCCACCGGGGAGCTGTTTTTT. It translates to CASSFKPTGELFF.

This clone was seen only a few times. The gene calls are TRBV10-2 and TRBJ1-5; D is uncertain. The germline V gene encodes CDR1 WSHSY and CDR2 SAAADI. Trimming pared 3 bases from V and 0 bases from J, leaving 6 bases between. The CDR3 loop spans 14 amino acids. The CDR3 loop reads CASSDGYSNQPQHF. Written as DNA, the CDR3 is TGCGCCAGCAGTGACGGTTATAGCAATCAGCCCCAGCATTTT.

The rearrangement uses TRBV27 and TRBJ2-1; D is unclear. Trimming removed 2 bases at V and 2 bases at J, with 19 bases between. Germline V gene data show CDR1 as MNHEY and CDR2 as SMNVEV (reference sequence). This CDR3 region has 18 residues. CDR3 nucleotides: TGTGCCAGCAGTTTAATTCCCGTTAGAGTTTTTCCCTACAATGAGCAGTTCTTC. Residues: CASSLIPVRVFPYNEQFF.

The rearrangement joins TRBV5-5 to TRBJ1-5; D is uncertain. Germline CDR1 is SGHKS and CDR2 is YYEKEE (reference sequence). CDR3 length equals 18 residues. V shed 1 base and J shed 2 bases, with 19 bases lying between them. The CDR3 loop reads CASSLFSRRASGNQPQHF. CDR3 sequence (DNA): TGTGCCAGCAGCTTGTTTTCTAGAAGGGCGAGCGGCAATCAGCCCCAGCATTTT.

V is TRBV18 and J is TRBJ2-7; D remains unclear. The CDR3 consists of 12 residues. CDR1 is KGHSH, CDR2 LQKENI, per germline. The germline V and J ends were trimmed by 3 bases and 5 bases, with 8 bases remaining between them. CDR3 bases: TGTGCCAGCTCACCTGGGGTCCACGAGCAGTACGTC. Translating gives CASSPGVHEQYV.

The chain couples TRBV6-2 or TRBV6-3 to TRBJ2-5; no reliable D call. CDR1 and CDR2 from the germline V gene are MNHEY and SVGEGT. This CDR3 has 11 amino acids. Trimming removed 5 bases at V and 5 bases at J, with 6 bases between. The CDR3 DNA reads TGTGCCAGCAGTCCGTTCGAGACCCAGTACTTC. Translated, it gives CASSPFETQYF.

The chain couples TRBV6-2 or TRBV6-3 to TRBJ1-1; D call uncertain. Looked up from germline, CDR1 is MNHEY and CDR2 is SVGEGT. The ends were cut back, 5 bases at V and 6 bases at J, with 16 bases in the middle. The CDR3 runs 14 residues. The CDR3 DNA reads TGTGCCAGCAGTACGCTCCGGGGAAGCGCTGAAGCTTTCTTT. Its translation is CASSTLRGSAEAFF.

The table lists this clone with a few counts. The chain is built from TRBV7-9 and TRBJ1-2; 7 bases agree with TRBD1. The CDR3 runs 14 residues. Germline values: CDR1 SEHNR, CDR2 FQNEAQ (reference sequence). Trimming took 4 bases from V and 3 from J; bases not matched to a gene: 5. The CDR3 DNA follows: TGTGCCAGCAGCTCGACGGACAGGCACTATGGCTACACCTTC. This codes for CASSSTDRHYGYTF.

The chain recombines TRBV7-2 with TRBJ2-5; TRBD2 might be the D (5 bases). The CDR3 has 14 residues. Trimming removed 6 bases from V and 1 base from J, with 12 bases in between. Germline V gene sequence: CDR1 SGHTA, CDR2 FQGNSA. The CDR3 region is CASSRQRTQETQYF. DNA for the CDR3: TGTGCCAGCAGTCGCCAGCGGACCCAAGAGACCCAGTACTTC.

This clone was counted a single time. CDR3 protein: CASSYGTWNTEAFF. The DNA for the CDR3 is TGTGCCAGCAGCTATGGGACGTGGAACACTGAAGCTTTCTTT. This sequence joins TRBV5-5 and TRBJ1-1; weak D call: TRBD1 (5 bases). Trimming cost V 3 bases and J 1 base, with 10 bases left between them. The CDR3 runs to 14 residues. Germline loops: CDR1 SGHKS, CDR2 YYEKEE (reference sequence). Drawing the rest from reference TRBV5-5 and TRBJ1-1, the complete variable domain is DAGVTQSPTHLIKTRGQQVTLRCSPISGHKSVSWYQQVLGQGPQFIFQYYEKEERGRGNFPDRFSARQFPNYSSELNVNALLLGDSALYLCASSYGTWNTEAFFGQGTRLTVV.

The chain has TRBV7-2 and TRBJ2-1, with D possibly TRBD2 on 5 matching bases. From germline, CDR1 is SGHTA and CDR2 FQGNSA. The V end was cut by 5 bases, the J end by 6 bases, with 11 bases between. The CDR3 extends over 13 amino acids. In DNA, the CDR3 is TGTGCCAGCAGCCTTCTGCGGGTCAATGAGCAGTTCTTC. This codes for CASSLLRVNEQFF.

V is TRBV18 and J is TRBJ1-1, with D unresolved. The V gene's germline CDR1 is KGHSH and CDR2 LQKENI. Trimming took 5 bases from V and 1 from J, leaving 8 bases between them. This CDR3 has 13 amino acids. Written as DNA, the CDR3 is TGTGCCAGCTCATCAACAGCGAACACTGAAGCTTTCTTT. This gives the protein CASSSTANTEAFF.

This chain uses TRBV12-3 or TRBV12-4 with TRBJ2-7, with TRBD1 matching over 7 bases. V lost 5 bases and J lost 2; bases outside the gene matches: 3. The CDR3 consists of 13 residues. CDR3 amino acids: CASSVDRTYEQYF. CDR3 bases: TGTGCCAGCAGTGTGGACAGGACCTACGAGCAGTACTTC.

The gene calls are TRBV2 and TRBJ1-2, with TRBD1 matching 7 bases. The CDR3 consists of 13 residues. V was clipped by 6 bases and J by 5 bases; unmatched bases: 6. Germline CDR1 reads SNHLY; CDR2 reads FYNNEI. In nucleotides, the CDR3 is TGTGCCAGCAGCGCGGGACAGCTTTATGGCTACACCTTC. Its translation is CASSAGQLYGYTF.

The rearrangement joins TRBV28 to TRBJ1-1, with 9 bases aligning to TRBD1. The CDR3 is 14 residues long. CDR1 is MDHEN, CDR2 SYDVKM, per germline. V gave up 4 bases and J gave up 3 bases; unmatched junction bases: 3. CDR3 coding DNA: TGTGCCAGCAGTTCAAGGACAGGGGACACTGAAGCTTTCTTT. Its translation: CASSSRTGDTEAFF.

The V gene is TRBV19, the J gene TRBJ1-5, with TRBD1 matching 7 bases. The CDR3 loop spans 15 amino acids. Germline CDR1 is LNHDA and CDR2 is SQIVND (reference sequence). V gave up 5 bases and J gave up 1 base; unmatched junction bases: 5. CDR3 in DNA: TGTGCCAGTAGTGACAGGGTTCAAAGCAATCAGCCCCAGCATTTT. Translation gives CASSDRVQSNQPQHF.

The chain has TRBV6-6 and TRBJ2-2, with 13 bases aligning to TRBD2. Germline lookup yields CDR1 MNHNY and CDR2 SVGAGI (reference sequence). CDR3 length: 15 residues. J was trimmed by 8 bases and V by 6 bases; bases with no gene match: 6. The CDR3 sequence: CASRPGLAGFGELFF. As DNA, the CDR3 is TGTGCCAGCAGGCCGGGACTAGCGGGGTTTGGGGAGCTGTTTTTT.

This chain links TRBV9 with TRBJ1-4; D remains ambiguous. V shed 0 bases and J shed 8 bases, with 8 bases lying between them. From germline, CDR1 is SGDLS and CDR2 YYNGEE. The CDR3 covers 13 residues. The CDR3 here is CASSVGEEEKLFF. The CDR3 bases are TGTGCCAGCAGCGTAGGCGAAGAAGAAAAACTGTTTTTT.

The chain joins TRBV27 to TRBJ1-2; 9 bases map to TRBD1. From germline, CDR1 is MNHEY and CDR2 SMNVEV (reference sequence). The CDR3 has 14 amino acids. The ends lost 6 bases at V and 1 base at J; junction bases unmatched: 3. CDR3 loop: CASRGQGVNYGYTF. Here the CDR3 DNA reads TGTGCCAGCAGGGGACAGGGAGTTAACTATGGCTACACCTTC.

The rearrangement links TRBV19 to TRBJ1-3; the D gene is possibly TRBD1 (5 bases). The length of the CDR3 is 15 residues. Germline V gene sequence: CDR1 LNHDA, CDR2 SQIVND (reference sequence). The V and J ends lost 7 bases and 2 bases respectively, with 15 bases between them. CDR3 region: CASNWLEGPGNTIYF. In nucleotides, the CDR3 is TGTGCCAGTAATTGGTTGGAGGGGCCTGGAAACACCATATATTTT.

The CDR3 is CASTTSPFPNTEAFF. CDR3 sequence (DNA): TGTGCCAGCACTACGTCGCCGTTCCCGAACACTGAAGCTTTCTTT. V is TRBV28 and J is TRBJ1-1; D remains ambiguous. Germline CDR1 is MDHEN and CDR2 is SYDVKM. The CDR3 has 15 amino acids. V shed 7 bases and J shed 1 base, with 16 bases lying between them.

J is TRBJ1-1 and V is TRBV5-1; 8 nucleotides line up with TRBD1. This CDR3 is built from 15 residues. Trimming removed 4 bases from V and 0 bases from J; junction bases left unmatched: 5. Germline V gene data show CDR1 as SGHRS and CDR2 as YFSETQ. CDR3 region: CASSLTQGVNTEAFF. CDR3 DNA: TGCGCCAGCAGCCTCACACAGGGGGTGAACACTGAAGCTTTCTTT.

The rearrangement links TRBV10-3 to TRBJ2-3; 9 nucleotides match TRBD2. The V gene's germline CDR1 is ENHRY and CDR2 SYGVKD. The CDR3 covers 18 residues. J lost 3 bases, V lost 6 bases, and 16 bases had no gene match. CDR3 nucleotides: TGTGCCATCAGGGCTCCGGCGGGAGGGCCTGGTGAGACAGATACGCAGTATTTT. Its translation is CAIRAPAGGPGETDTQYF.

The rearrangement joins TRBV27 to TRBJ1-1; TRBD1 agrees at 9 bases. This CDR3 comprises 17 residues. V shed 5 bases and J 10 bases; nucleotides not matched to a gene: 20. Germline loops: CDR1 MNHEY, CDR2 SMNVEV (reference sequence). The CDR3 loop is CASSLATGGAAHRVAFF. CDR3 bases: TGTGCCAGCAGTCTCGCAACAGGGGGCGCGGCGCATAGGGTAGCTTTCTTT.

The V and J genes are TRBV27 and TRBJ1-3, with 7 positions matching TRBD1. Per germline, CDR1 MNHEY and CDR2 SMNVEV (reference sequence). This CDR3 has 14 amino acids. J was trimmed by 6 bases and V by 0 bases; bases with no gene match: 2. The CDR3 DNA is TGTGCCAGCAGTTTATCTGACAGGGCAAACACCATATATTTT. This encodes CASSLSDRANTIYF.